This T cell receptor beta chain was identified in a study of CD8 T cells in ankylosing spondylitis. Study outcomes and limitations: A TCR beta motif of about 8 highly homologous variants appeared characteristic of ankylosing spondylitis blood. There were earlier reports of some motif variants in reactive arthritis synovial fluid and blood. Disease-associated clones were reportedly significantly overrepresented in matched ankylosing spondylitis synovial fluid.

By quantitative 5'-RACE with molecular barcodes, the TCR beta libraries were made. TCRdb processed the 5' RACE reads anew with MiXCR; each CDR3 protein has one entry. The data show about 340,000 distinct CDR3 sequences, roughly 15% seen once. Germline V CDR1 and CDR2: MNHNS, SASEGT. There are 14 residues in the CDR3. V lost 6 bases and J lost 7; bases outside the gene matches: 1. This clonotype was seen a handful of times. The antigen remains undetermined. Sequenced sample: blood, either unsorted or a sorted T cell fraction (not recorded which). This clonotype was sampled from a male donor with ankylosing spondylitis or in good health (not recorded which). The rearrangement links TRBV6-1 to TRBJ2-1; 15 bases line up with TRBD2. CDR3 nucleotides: TGTGCCAGCAGAGGACTAGCGGGGGGGAATGAGCAGTTCTTC. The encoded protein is CASRGLAGGNEQFF.